A single TCR beta chain is shown here with its context. The gene names given are mouse names. The read gets to within 1 residue of the CDR3 end, and the germline J gene fills in the rest. The data derive from a study of tissue T cells after allogeneic stem cell transplantation. This CDR3 spans 14 amino acids. V lost 3 bases to trimming and J lost 2 bases; unmatched junction nucleotides: 1. The germline V gene has CDR1 NSHNY and CDR2 SYGAGN. Survey-depth TCRbeta CDR3 sequencing reported V/J genes and productive frequencies. Clones were read by immunoSEQ multiplex PCR, and TCRdb kept only the in-frame ones, dropping some. Of thousands of clones in the sample, approximately 53% are singletons; the top ten hold about 10%. Time point here: mouse harvest day 7 after allogeneic transplant. Tail vein injection delivered 10^7 T-cell-depleted bone marrow cells and 10^6 splenic CD5+ T cells.

The sample taken for sequencing was lymph node tissue. This TCR came from a female BALB/c mouse given C57BL/6 T cells with graft-versus-host disease after an allogeneic hematopoietic cell transplant. J is TRBJ1-3 and V is TRBV13-1; TRBD1 matches 8 bases. The CDR3: CASSAQGAGNTLYF. Incomplete CDR3 DNA: TGTGCCAGCAGTGCACAGGGGGCTGGAAATACGCTCTAT.